The clone carrying this T cell receptor (beta chain) has a handful of counts. MiXCR, applied by TCRdb to the RACE reads, yields one record per CDR3 protein. The table has some 190,000 distinct CDR3 sequences, 20% to 25% seen once. Germline loops: CDR1 SGHRS, CDR2 YFSETQ. V lost 4 bases, J lost 1 base, and 14 bases lay in between. The CDR3 length is 15 residues. The data derive from a study of human T cells and chemical hapten exposure. Sample time point: patch test 1, 2 weeks after DPC sensitization. The sample's treatment: therapeutic diphenylcyclopropenone sensitization with weekly scalp DPC. This sequence originates from a woman aged 50 to 60 with alopecia areata. Some clones in this sample may be carry-over from other donors' samples. The source material was whole blood, sampled in connection with sensitization to the hapten diphenylcyclopropenone (DPC). The V gene is TRBV5-1, the J gene TRBJ1-1, with D possibly being TRBD1 (6 bases). Written as DNA, the CDR3 is TGCGCCAGCAGCCAATATATACAGGGGAACACTGAAGCTTTCTTT. This translates into CASSQYIQGNTEAFF.